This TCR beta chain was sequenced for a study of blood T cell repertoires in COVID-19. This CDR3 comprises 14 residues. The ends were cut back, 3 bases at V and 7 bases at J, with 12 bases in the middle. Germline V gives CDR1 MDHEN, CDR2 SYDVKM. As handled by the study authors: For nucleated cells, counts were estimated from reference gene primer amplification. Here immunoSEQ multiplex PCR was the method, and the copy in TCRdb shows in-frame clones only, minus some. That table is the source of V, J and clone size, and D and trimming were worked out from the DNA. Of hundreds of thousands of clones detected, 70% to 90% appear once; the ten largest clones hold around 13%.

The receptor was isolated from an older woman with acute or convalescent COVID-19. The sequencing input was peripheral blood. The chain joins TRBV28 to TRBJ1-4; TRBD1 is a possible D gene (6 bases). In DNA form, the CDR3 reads TGTGCCAGCAGTTTGGGGGGGCGCGGTGAAAAACTGTTTTTT. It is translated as CASSLGGRGEKLFF.